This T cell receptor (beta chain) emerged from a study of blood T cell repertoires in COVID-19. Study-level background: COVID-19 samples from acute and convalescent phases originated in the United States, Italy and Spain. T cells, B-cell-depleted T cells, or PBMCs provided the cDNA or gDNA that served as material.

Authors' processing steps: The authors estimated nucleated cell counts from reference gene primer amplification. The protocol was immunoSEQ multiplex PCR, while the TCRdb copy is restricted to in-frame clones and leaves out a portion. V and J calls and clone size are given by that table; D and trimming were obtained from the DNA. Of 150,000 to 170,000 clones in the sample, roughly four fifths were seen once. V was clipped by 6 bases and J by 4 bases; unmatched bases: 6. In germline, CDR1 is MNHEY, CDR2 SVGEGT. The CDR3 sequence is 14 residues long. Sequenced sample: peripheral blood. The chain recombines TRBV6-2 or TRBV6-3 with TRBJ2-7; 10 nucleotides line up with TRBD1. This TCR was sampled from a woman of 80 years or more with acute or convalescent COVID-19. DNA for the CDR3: TGTGCCAGCAGCCTTTGGACAGGGGGGTACGAGCAGTACTTC. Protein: CASSLWTGGYEQYF.